The clone carrying this T cell receptor (beta chain) was seen many times. This sample stems from a study of regulatory T cells in long-lasting Graves disease. As to time point: newly diagnosed GD, antithyroid drugs for less than 3 months. Isolated PBMC RNA provided the starting material for the TCR library. An endocrinology department in Xi'an, China, recruited the patients. This CDR3 comprises 11 residues. V lost 4 bases and J lost 5, with 9 bases in between. Germline assignment: CDR1 SQVTM and CDR2 ANQGSEA. Sequencing libraries for TCR beta were prepared with iRepertoire HTBI primers and Arm-PCR of CDR3 regions. In TCRdb, the multiplex PCR reads were re-called with MiXCR into one record per CDR3 protein. The table shows 450,000 to 650,000 distinct CDR3 sequences, with 15% to 20% occurring only once. Another study also made use of these data, one on T cells in Graves' hyperthyroidism and ophthalmopathy.

The chain couples TRBV29-1 to TRBJ2-7, with D uncertain. Sequencing used peripheral blood mononuclear cells (PBMCs), obtained at new diagnosis, from a patient treated with antithyroid drugs. The sequence derives from a woman aged 35 to 60 with Graves disease. Here the CDR3 reads CSVGARDEQYF. CDR3 nucleotides: TGCAGCGTTGGGGCCCGAGACGAGCAGTACTTC.